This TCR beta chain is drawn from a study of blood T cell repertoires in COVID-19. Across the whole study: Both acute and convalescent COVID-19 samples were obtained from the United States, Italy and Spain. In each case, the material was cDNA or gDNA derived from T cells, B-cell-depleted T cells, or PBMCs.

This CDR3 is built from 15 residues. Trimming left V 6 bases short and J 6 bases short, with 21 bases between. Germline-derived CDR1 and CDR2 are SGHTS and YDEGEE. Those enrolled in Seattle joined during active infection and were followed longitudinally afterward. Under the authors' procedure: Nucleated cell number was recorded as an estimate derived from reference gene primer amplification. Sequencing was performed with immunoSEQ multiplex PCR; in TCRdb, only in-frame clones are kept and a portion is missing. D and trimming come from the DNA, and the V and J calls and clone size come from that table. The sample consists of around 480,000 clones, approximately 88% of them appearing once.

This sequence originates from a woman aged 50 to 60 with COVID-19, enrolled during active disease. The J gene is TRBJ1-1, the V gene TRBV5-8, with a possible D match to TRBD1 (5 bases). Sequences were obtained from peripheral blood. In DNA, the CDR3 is TGTGCCAGCACCATTACAGGTTCCCGGATTGCTGAAGCTTTCTTT. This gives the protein CASTITGSRIAEAFF. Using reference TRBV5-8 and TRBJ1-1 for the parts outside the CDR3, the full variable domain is EAGVTQSPTHLIKTRGQQATLRCSPISGHTSVYWYQQALGLGLQFLLWYDEGEERNRGNFPPRFSGRQFPNYSSELNVNALELEDSALYLCASTITGSRIAEAFFGQGTRLTVV.